These 7 T cell receptor beta chains came from one sample sequenced in a study of blood T cells in healthy people across ages. The second PCR ran about 6 to 12 cycles with a sample-barcoded 5' primer and J-beta primers. One entry per CDR3 protein, called by TCRdb with MiXCR from the 5' RACE reads. Here the sample spans 800,000 to 1,300,000 distinct CDR3 sequences, 25% being singletons. These data were also filed under a second study, of T cells of mothers and their children.

The sample comprised blood. All receptors come from a girl aged 2 to 9 in good health.

V gene TRBV4-2 combines with J gene TRBJ1-2, with 9 bases matching TRBD1. This CDR3 is built from 17 residues. Germline V gene sequence: CDR1 LGHNA, CDR2 YNFKEQ. The V and J ends lost 2 bases and 5 bases, in that order; junction bases with no gene match: 12. The CDR3 sequence: CASSQPLRTGEGYGYTF. CDR3 coding DNA: TGTGCCAGCAGCCAACCCCTTAGGACAGGGGAGGGGTATGGCTACACCTTC.

This clonotype was observed a few times. A much larger clonotype is one base distant, so this may be a read error. The J gene is TRBJ1-1, the V gene TRBV29-1; D not resolved. V lost 1 base and J 1 base, leaving 1 base between the germline ends. The CDR3 length is 11 residues. Germline values: CDR1 SQVTM, CDR2 ANQGSEA. In nucleotides, the CDR3 is TGCAGCGTTGAAGCGAACACTGAAGCTTTCTTT. This sequence encodes CSVEANTEAFF.

This clonotype was picked up a small number of times. This chain uses TRBV6-2 or TRBV6-3 with TRBJ2-5; D unresolved. This CDR3 has 14 residues. The germline V gene encodes CDR1 MNHEY and CDR2 SVGEGT. V was shortened by 4 bases and J by 2 bases, with 11 bases between the two germline ends. The chain's CDR3 is CASSSRSAQETQYF. The DNA of the CDR3 is TGTGCCAGCAGTTCGCGGTCCGCGCAAGAGACCCAGTACTTC.

The V and J genes are TRBV7-2 and TRBJ1-1; D gene unclear. Trimming left V 1 base short and J 2 bases short, with 11 bases between. CDR1 is SGHTA and CDR2 is FQGNSA in the germline V gene. CDR3 length: 15 residues. The CDR3 DNA is TGTGCCAGCAGCTTAGTTAAGCAAGGAAACACTGAAGCTTTCTTT. It codes for CASSLVKQGNTEAFF.

The CDR3 is CASSHLGATNEKLFF. Here the CDR3 DNA reads TGCGCCAGCAGCCATCTGGGGGCAACTAATGAAAAACTGTTTTTT. This chain links TRBV4-1 with TRBJ1-4, with D possibly matching TRBD1 (5 bases). V dropped 3 bases and J dropped 0 bases, with 8 bases sitting between them. Germline-derived CDR1 and CDR2 are MGHRA and YSYEKL. The CDR3 loop spans 15 amino acids.

This chain uses TRBV7-3 with TRBJ2-5, with D possibly matching TRBD2 (6 bases). Judging by the DNA end, TRBJ2-1 fits better; the J call may be wrong. This CDR3 spans 12 amino acids. Germline CDR1 is SGHTA and CDR2 is FQGTGA. Here the CDR3 DNA reads TGTGCCAGCAGCTCCCACGGGGGTGAGCAGTTCTTC. This sequence encodes CASSSHGGEQFF.

This sequence joins TRBV28 and TRBJ2-4, with a weak D call TRBD2 (5 bases). The CDR3 is 14 amino acids. The germline gives CDR1 MDHEN, CDR2 SYDVKM. The V end lost 3 bases, the J end lost 8 bases, and 14 bases lay between the germline ends. The CDR3 nucleotides read TGTGCCAGCAGTTTGGAGGTAGAACGAGACATTCAGTACTTC. It translates to CASSLEVERDIQYF.